The sequence of this T cell receptor beta chain was determined in a study of blood T cells in healthy people across ages. The CDR3 loop spans 14 amino acids. Germline V gives CDR1 GTSNPN, CDR2 SVGIG (reference sequence). Trimming pared 0 bases from V and 0 bases from J, leaving 6 bases between. The second PCR ran about 6 to 11 cycles with a sample-barcoded 5' primer and J-beta primers. MiXCR, applied by TCRdb to the 5' RACE reads, yields one record per CDR3 protein. The repertoire holds about 1.1 million distinct CDR3 sequences, with around two fifths as singletons. A single count supports this clonotype.

Sequencing used blood. The receptor was derived from a man younger than 35 in good health. The rearrangement uses TRBV30 and TRBJ1-5; D ambiguous. Here the CDR3 reads CAWSVPYSNQPQHF. The CDR3 nucleotides are TGTGCCTGGAGTGTGCCCTATAGCAATCAGCCCCAGCATTTT.